This T cell receptor beta chain was identified during a study of tumor-infiltrating lymphocytes in primary liver carcinoma. Across the study: Treatment of the patients' primary liver carcinoma consisted of surgical resection. Productive TCRbeta read yields ran from roughly 3.6 to 7.5 million per sample and were similar between tissues. Study results and caveats: Tumor specimens were characterized by a significantly higher top-250-clone fraction than blood (p = 0.039).

Production of TCR beta cDNA used approximately 0.45 ug total RNA together with a constant-region primer. Libraries for TCR beta were built through three nested multiplex PCR rounds, which together made up a slightly modified ARM-PCR procedure. The two initial PCR rounds, around 10 cycles each, used TRBV1-TRBV30 forward and C-beta reverse primers. TCRdb reanalysed the multiplex PCR reads using MiXCR and keeps one entry per CDR3 protein. The sample lists approximately 330,000 distinct CDR3 sequences, about 65% occurring once. Out of unsorted whole blood came the blood RNA, and germline DNA was extracted as well. Germline-derived CDR1 and CDR2 are SGHAT and FQNNGV. The CDR3 length is 14 residues. With regard to this clonotype: The antigen is not known.

The sequencing input was peripheral blood. The origin of this receptor is a man aged 35 to 55 with primary liver carcinoma and hepatitis B virus infection. The rearrangement joins TRBV11-2 to TRBJ2-7, with D maybe TRBD2 (6 bases). The CDR3 nucleotides read TGTGAAAGCAGCTTAACCGGGAGCTCCTACGAGCAGTACTTC. It encodes CESSLTGSSYEQYF.